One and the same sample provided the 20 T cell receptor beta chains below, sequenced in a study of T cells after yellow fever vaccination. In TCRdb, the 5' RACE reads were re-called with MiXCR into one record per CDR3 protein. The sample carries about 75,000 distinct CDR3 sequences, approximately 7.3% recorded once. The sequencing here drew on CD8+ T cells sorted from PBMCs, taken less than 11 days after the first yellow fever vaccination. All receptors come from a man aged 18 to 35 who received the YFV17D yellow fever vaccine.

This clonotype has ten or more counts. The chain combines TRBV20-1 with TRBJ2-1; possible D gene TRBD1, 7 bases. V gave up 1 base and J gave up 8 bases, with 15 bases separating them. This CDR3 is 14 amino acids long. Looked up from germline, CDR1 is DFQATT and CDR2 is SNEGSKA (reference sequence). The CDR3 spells CSARGDQGGDEQFF. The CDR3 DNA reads TGCAGTGCTAGAGGGGACCAGGGGGGAGATGAGCAGTTCTTC.

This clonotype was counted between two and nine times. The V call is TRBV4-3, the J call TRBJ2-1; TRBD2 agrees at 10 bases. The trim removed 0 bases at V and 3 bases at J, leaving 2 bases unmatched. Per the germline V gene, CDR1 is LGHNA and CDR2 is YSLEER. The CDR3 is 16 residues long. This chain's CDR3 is CASSQDASGGYNEQFF. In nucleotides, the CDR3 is TGCGCCAGCAGCCAAGATGCTAGCGGGGGCTACAATGAGCAGTTCTTC.

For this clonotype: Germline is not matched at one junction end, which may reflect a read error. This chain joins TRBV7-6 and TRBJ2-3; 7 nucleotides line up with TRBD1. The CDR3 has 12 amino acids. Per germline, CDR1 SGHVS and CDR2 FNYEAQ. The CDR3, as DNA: TGTGCCCGCAGGGGGAACTTAGATACGCAGTATTTT. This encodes CARRGNLDTQYF.

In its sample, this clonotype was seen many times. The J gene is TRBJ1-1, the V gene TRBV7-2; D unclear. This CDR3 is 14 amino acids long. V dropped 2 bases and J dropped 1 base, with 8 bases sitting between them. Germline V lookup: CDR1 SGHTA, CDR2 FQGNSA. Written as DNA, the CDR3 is TGTGCCAGCAGCTTAACTCCGGGGAACACTGAAGCTTTCTTT. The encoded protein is CASSLTPGNTEAFF.

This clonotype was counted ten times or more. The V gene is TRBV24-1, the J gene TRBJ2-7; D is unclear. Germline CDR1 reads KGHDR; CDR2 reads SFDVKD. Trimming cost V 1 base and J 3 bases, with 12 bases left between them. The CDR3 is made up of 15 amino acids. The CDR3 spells CATSDFRRNYYEQYV. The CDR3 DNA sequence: TGTGCCACCAGTGATTTTCGACGGAACTACTACGAGCAGTACGTC.

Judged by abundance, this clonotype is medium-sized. CDR3 sequence (DNA): TGTGCCAGCAGCTTACAAGGGACAGGGGGTAACAATGAGCAGTTCTTC. It specifies CASSLQGTGGNNEQFF. The rearrangement uses TRBV7-8 and TRBJ2-1; the match to TRBD1 covers 11 bases. This CDR3 region has 16 residues. Losses at the gene ends were 2 bases for V and 5 bases for J; bases not matched to a gene: 5. The germline CDR1 and CDR2 sequences are SGHVS and FQNEAQ.

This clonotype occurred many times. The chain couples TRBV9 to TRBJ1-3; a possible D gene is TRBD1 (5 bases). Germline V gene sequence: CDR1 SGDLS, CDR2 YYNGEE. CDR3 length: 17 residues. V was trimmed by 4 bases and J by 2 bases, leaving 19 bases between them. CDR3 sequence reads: CASSPGTAQPAGNTIYF. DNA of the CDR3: TGTGCCAGCAGCCCCGGGACGGCTCAGCCGGCTGGAAACACCATATATTTT. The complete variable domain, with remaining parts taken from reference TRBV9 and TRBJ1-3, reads DSGVTQTPKHLITATGQRVTLRCSPRSGDLSVYWYQQSLDQGLQFLIQYYNGEERAKGNILERFSAQQFPDLHSELNLSSLELGDSALYFCASSPGTAQPAGNTIYFGEGSWLTVV.

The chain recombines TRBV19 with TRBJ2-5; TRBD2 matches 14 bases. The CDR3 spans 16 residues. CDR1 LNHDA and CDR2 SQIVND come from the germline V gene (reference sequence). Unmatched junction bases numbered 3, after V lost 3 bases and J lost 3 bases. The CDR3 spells CASSIGLAGGEETQYF. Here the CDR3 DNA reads TGTGCCAGTAGTATTGGACTAGCGGGGGGCGAAGAGACCCAGTACTTC. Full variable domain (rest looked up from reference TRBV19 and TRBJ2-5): DGGITQSPKYLFRKEGQNVTLSCEQNLNHDAMYWYRQDPGQGLRLIYYSQIVNDFQKGDIAEGYSVSREKKESFPLTVTSAQKNPTAFYLCASSIGLAGGEETQYFGPGTRLLVL.

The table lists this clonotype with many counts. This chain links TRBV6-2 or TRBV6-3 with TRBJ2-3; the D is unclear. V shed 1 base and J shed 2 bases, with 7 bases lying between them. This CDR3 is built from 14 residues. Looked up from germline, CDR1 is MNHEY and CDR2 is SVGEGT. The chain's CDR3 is CASSYWKVTDTQYF. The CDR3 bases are TGTGCCAGCAGTTACTGGAAGGTCACAGATACGCAGTATTTT.

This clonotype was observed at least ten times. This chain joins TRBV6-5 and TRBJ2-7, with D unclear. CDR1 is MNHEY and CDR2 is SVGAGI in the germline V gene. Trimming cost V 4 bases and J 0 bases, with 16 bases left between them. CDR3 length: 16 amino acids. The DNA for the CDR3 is TGTGCCAGCAGTTTTAATAAGGCAGTTGTCTCCTACGAGCAGTACTTC. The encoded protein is CASSFNKAVVSYEQYF.

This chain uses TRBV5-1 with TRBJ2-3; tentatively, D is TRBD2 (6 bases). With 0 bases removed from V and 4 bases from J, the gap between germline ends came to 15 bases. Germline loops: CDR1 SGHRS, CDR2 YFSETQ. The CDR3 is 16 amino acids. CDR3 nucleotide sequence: TGCGCCAGCAGCTTGGGGGGGGAGCGCCCCGCAGATACGCAGTATTTT. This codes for CASSLGGERPADTQYF.

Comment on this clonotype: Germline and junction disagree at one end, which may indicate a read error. In nucleotides, the CDR3 is TGTGCCAGAAGCTTACGAGGTGGGGATACGCAGTATTTT. This translates into CARSLRGGDTQYF. The rearrangement uses TRBV11-3 and TRBJ2-3; D remains unclear. From germline, CDR1 is SGHNT and CDR2 YENEEA. The CDR3 has 13 amino acids.

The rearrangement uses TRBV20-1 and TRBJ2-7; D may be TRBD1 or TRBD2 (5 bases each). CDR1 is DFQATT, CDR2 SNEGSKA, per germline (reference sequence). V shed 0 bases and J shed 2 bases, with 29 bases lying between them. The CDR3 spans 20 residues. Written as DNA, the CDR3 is TGCAGTGCTAGAGAAGGGGAAGGGAGCACTATAAAAATGGGGACCTACGAGCAGTACGTC. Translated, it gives CSAREGEGSTIKMGTYEQYV.

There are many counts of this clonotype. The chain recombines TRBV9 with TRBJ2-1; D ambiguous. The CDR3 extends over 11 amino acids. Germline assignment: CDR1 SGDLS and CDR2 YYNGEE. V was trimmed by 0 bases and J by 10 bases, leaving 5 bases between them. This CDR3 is CASSVGREQFF. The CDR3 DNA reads TGTGCCAGCAGCGTAGGCCGGGAGCAGTTCTTC.

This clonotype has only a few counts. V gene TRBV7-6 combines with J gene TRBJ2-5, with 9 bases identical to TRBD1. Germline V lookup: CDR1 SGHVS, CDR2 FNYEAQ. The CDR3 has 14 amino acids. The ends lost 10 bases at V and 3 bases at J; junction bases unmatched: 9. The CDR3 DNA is TGTGCCATCCATGACCGGGACAGGGAAGAGACCCAGTACTTC. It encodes CAIHDRDREETQYF.

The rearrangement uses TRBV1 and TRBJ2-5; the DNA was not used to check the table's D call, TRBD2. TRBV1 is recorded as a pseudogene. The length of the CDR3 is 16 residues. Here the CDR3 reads CTSSQDAAGGAETQYF. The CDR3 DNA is TGCACCAGCAGCCAAGACGCAGCGGGGGGGGCGGAGACCCAGTACTTC.

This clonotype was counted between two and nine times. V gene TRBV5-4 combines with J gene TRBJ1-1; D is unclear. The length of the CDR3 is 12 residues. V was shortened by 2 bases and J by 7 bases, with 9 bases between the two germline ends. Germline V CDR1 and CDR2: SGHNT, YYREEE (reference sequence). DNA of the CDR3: TGTGCCAGCAGCTTTTGGCTCGATGAAGCTTTCTTT. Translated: CASSFWLDEAFF.

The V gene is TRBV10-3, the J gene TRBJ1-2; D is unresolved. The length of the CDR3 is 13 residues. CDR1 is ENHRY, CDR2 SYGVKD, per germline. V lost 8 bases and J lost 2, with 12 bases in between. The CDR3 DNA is TGTGCCATCGGTCTGGGTCCCAACTATGGCTACACCTTC. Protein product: CAIGLGPNYGYTF.

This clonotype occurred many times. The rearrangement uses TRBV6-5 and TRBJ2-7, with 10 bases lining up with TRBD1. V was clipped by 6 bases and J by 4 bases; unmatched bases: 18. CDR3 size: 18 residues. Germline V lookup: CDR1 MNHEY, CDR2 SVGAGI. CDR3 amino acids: CASRPTTPGQGRWYEQYF. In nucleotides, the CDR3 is TGTGCCAGCAGACCTACTACCCCGGGACAGGGGAGGTGGTACGAGCAGTACTTC.

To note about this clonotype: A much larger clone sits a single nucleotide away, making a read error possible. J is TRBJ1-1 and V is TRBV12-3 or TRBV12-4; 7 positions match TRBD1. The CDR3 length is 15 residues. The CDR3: CATDPRTGGNTAAFF. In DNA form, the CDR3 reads TGTGCCACGGACCCGAGGACAGGAGGGAACACTGCAGCTTTCTTT.